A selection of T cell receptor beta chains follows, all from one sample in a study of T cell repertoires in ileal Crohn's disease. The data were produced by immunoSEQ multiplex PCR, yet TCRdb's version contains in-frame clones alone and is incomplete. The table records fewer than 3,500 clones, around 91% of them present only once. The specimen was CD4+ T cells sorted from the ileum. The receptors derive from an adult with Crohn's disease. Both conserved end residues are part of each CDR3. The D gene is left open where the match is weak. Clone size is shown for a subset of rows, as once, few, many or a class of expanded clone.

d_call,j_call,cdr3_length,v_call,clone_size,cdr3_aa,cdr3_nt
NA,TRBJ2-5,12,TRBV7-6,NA,CASSQLGETQYF,TGTGCCAGCAGCCAGTTGGGCGAGACCCAGTACTTC
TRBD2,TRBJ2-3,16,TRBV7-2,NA,CASSPLAGARADTQYF,TGTGCCAGCAGCCCTCTAGCGGGAGCGAGGGCAGATACGCAGTATTTT
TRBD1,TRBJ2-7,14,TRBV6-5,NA,CASSPDTGVYEQYF,TGTGCCAGCAGCCCGGATACAGGGGTCTACGAGCAGTACTTC
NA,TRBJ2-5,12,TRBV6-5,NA,CASSYSRGTQYF,TGTGCCAGCAGTTACTCGAGAGGGACCCAGTACTTC
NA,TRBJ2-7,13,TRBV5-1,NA,CASSLGQYQEQYF,TGCGCCAGCAGCTTGGGACAGTATCAGGAGCAGTACTTC
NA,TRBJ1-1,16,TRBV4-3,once,CASSQDSTIPSTEAFF,TGCGCCAGCAGCCAAGACTCTACGATCCCTAGTACTGAAGCTTTCTTT
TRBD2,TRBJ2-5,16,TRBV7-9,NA,CASSPTSGRARETQYF,TGTGCCAGCAGCCCAACTAGCGGGAGGGCCCGGGAGACCCAGTACTTC
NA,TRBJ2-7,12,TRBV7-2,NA,CASSPSRYEQYF,TGTGCCAGCAGCCCGTCCCGTTACGAGCAGTACTTC
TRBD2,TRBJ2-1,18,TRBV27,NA,CASSLLAGGERERNEQFF,TGTGCCAGCAGTTTACTAGCGGGAGGGGAAAGGGAACGGAATGAGCAGTTCTTC
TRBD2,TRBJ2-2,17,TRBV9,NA,CASSVGAGGPVTGELFF,TGTGCCAGCAGCGTAGGGGCGGGAGGGCCTGTCACCGGGGAGCTGTTTTTT
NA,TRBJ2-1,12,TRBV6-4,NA,CASSGTSGEQFF,TGTGCCAGCAGTGGTACCAGCGGTGAGCAGTTCTTC
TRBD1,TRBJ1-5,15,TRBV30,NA,CALSKGQGVNQPQHF,TGTGCCTTGTCAAAGGGACAGGGGGTCAATCAGCCCCAGCATTTT
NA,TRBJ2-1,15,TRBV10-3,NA,CAISESRESYNEQFF,TGTGCCATCAGTGAATCGCGGGAATCCTACAATGAGCAGTTCTTC
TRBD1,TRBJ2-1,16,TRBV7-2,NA,CASSPQPGDRGSEQFF,TGTGCCAGCAGCCCCCAACCCGGGGACAGGGGGAGTGAGCAGTTCTTC
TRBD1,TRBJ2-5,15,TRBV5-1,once,CASRDREVLGETQYF,TGCGCCAGCCGGGACAGGGAGGTCTTAGGAGAGACCCAGTACTTC
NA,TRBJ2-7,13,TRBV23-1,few,CASSQNLAYEQYF,TGCGCCAGCAGTCAAAACTTAGCCTACGAGCAGTACTTC
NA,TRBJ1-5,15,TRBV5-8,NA,CASSPGSAGHQPQHF,TGTGCCAGCAGCCCAGGGTCAGCAGGGCATCAGCCCCAGCATTTT
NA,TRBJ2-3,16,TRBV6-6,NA,CASLFEEVGPTDTQYF,TGTGCCAGCCTATTTGAGGAGGTCGGGCCCACAGATACGCAGTATTTT
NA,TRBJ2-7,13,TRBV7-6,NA,CASSVRTADEQYF,TGTGCCAGCAGCGTTAGGACAGCTGACGAGCAGTACTTC
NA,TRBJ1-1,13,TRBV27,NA,CASSLSGGGKAFF,TGTGCCAGCAGTTTATCGGGGGGGGGAAAAGCTTTCTTT
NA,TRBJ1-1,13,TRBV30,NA,CAWSPGQNTEAFF,TGTGCCTGGTCACCGGGACAGAACACTGAAGCTTTCTTT
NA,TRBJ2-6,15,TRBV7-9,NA,CASSLRVSGANVLTF,TGTGCCAGCAGCTTACGGGTCTCTGGGGCCAACGTCCTGACTTTC
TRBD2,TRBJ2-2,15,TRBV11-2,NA,CASSPTSGGTGELFF,TGTGCCAGCAGCCCGACTAGCGGGGGGACCGGGGAGCTGTTTTTT
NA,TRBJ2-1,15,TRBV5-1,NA,CASSPGVSSYNEQFF,TGCGCCAGCAGCCCTGGAGTGAGCTCCTACAATGAGCAGTTCTTC
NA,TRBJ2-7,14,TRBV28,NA,CASSQHQGSYEQYF,TGTGCCAGCAGTCAACACCAGGGCTCCTACGAGCAGTACTTC
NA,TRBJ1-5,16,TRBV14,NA,CASSQVGSEGNQPQHF,TGTGCCAGCAGCCAAGTAGGGAGCGAGGGCAATCAGCCCCAGCATTTT
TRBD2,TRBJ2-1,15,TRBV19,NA,CASSVTSGGVFEQFF,TGTGCCAGTAGTGTCACTAGCGGGGGAGTCTTTGAGCAGTTCTTC
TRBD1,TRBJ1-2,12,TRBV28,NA,CASRQGQEGYTF,TGTGCCAGCAGACAAGGACAGGAAGGCTACACCTTC
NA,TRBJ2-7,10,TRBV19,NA,CASTQGEQYF,TGTGCCAGTACGCAGGGCGAGCAGTACTTC
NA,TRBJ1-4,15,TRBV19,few,CASSGGLNSNEKLFF,TGTGCCAGTAGTGGAGGCCTAAACTCTAATGAAAAACTGTTTTTT
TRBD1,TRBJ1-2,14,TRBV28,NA,CASSPGQGLYGYTF,TGTGCCAGCAGCCCGGGACAGGGCCTCTATGGCTACACCTTC
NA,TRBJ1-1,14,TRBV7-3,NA,CASSLQGPNTEAFF,TGTGCCAGCAGCTTACAGGGTCCGAACACTGAAGCTTTCTTT
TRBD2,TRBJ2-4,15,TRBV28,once,CASMGRGGAKNIQYF,TGTGCCAGCATGGGGCGGGGGGGTGCCAAAAACATTCAGTACTTC
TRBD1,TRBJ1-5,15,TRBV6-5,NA,CASSKDRDSNQPQHF,TGTGCCAGCAGTAAGGACAGGGATAGCAATCAGCCCCAGCATTTT
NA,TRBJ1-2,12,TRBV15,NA,CATSSQNYGYTF,TGTGCCACCAGCTCACAGAACTATGGCTACACCTTC
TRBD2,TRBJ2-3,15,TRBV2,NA,CASSAERGVTDTQYF,TGTGCCAGCAGTGCTGAGCGGGGGGTCACAGATACGCAGTATTTT
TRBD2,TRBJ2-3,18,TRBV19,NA,CASSATSGGAGSTDTQYF,TGTGCCAGTAGTGCCACTAGCGGGGGGGCCGGTAGCACAGATACGCAGTATTTT
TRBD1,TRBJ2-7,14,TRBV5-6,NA,CASSYWDRGLEQYF,TGTGCCAGCAGCTATTGGGACAGGGGGCTCGAGCAGTACTTC
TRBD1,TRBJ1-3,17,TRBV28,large,CASSPIRQGAFANTIYF,TGTGCCAGCAGTCCCATCAGACAGGGGGCGTTTGCTAACACCATATATTTT
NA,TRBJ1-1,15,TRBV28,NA,CASRSHSTGNTEAFF,TGTGCCAGCAGATCTCACTCAACAGGGAACACTGAAGCTTTCTTT
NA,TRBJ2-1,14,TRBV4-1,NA,CASSQEETYNEQFF,TGCGCCAGCAGCCAAGAGGAGACCTACAATGAGCAGTTCTTC
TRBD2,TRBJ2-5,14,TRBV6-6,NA,CASRPSGGQETQYF,TGTGCCAGCAGGCCTAGCGGGGGACAAGAGACCCAGTACTTC
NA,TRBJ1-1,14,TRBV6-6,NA,CASSYAGLNTEAFF,TGTGCCAGCAGTTACGCAGGGCTGAACACTGAAGCTTTCTTT
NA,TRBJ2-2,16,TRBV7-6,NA,CASSFGRPEDTGELFF,TGTGCCAGCAGCTTTGGAAGACCAGAGGACACCGGGGAGCTGTTTTTT
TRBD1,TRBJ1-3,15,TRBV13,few,CASSLAGTGMNTIYF,TGTGCCAGCAGCTTAGCCGGGACAGGGATGAACACCATATATTTT